Below, one T cell receptor beta chain is given with its context. These data are taken from a study of blood T cell repertoires in COVID-19. As for the study in general: There were acute and convalescent COVID-19 samples, and they came from the United States, Italy and Spain. Nucleic acid was either cDNA or gDNA, and it came from T cells, B-cell-depleted T cells, or PBMCs.

The assay was immunoSEQ multiplex PCR, and TCRdb's table has in-frame clones only and misses some. This table holds 200,000 to 250,000 clones, around 82% found once. Germline V gene lookup returns CDR1 DFQATT and CDR2 SNEGSKA (reference sequence). The CDR3 has 11 amino acids. With 6 bases removed from V and 3 bases from J, the gap between germline ends came to 9 bases. Specimen: peripheral blood. This clonotype originated in a woman between 65 and 79 years old with acute or convalescent COVID-19. The V call is TRBV20-1, the J call TRBJ2-7; D ambiguous. CDR3 residues: CSAIGDYEQYF. CDR3 coding DNA: TGCAGTGCAATTGGAGACTACGAGCAGTACTTC.